The 27 T cell receptor beta chains given below trace back to one sample, sequenced in a study of blood T cell repertoires in COVID-19. Profiled with immunoSEQ multiplex PCR; TCRdb holds only in-frame clones, not every one. Among about 290,000 clones listed, about 89% were seen once. Sequencing input: PBMCs or T cells enriched from blood (not recorded which). Receptors were obtained from a woman in her forties who had recovered from COVID-19.

This chain joins TRBV9 and TRBJ2-4, with a possible D match to TRBD2 (6 bases). Per germline, CDR1 SGDLS and CDR2 YYNGEE. CDR3 length equals 17 residues. Trimming pared 0 bases from V and 5 bases from J, leaving 18 bases between. The CDR3 region has the DNA TGTGCCAGCAGCGTAGATGGCTCGCCGGGGGAGGAAAACATTCAGTACTTC. This sequence encodes CASSVDGSPGEENIQYF.

This chain connects TRBV5-1 to TRBJ2-5, with TRBD1 as a possible D gene (6 bases). The CDR3 has 14 amino acids. In germline, CDR1 is SGHRS, CDR2 YFSETQ. The ends were cut back, 1 base at V and 4 bases at J, with 11 bases in the middle. CDR3 in amino acids: CASSLLTGRETQYF. The CDR3 coding sequence is TGCGCCAGCAGCTTGCTCACAGGGAGAGAGACCCAGTACTTC.

The rearrangement links TRBV7-9 to TRBJ2-1; a possible D gene is TRBD1 (6 bases). Looked up from germline, CDR1 is SEHNR and CDR2 is FQNEAQ (reference sequence). The CDR3 runs to 14 residues. With 3 bases removed from V and 8 bases from J, the gap between germline ends came to 14 bases. The CDR3 nucleotides read TGTGCCAGCAGCTTTATGACAGGATTGGATGAGCAGTTCTTC. It yields the protein CASSFMTGLDEQFF.

This clone was counted between two and nine times. The chain links TRBV12-5 to TRBJ2-2; 8 nucleotides match TRBD1. This CDR3 contains 19 residues. CDR1 is LGHNT, CDR2 FRNRAP, per germline. V lost 0 bases and J lost 4; bases outside the gene matches: 13. DNA of the CDR3: TGTGCTAGTGGTTTGGTACAGGGGACAGGAACTTTTTCCACCGGGGAGCTGTTTTTT. Its translation: CASGLVQGTGTFSTGELFF.

The V call is TRBV19, the J call TRBJ1-1, with 7 bases matching TRBD1. The CDR3 is made up of 15 amino acids. In germline, CDR1 is LNHDA, CDR2 SQIVND (reference sequence). V gave up 6 bases and J gave up 3 bases; unmatched junction bases: 10. The chain's CDR3 is CASRPLGQKHTEAFF. The CDR3 DNA reads TGTGCCAGTAGACCTTTGGGACAGAAACACACTGAAGCTTTCTTT.

J is TRBJ2-1 and V is TRBV4-3; 14 nucleotides agree with TRBD2. The V and J ends lost 0 bases and 5 bases, in that order; junction bases with no gene match: 9. This CDR3 region has 19 residues. CDR1 is LGHNA, CDR2 YSLEER, per germline. CDR3 sequence reads: CASSQDYGTSGRKDNEQFF. The CDR3 DNA is TGCGCCAGCAGCCAAGATTACGGGACTAGCGGGAGAAAAGACAATGAGCAGTTCTTC.

V usage is TRBV7-2 and J usage is TRBJ1-2; TRBD1 aligns across 7 bases. CDR1 is SGHTA, CDR2 FQGNSA, per germline. The V and J ends lost 5 bases and 5 bases, in that order; junction bases with no gene match: 5. This CDR3 region has 13 residues. The CDR3 DNA reads TGTGCCAGCAGCACCGACAGGGAGTATGGCTACACCTTC. The encoded protein is CASSTDREYGYTF.

This clone occurred a few times. CDR3 amino acids: CASSLILIWPNEQFF. The CDR3 nucleotides read TGTGCCAGCAGCTTAATCCTGATTTGGCCCAATGAGCAGTTCTTC. The chain carries TRBV7-8 and TRBJ2-1; D is unresolved. The germline CDR1 and CDR2 sequences are SGHVS and FQNEAQ. V lost 2 bases and J lost 6, with 14 bases in between. CDR3 length: 15 residues. Variable domain in full (rest from reference TRBV7-8 and TRBJ2-1): GAGVSQSPRYKVAKRGQDVALRCDPISGHVSLFWYQQALGQGPEFLTYFQNEAQLDKSGLPSDRFFAERPEGSVSTLKIQRTQQEDSAVYLCASSLILIWPNEQFFGPGTRLTVL.

The rearrangement links TRBV7-2 to TRBJ1-3, with 8 bases lining up with TRBD1. Looked up from germline, CDR1 is SGHTA and CDR2 is FQGNSA. The J segment lost 8 bases and the V segment lost 3 bases, leaving 9 bases of the junction unmatched. The CDR3 has 15 residues. This CDR3 is CASSFRQGIGDTIYF. CDR3 DNA: TGTGCCAGCAGCTTTCGACAGGGGATAGGAGACACCATATATTTT.

The chain links TRBV5-1 to TRBJ2-1; no firm D call. Deletions cut 4 bases from V and 8 bases from J, with 19 bases between. The CDR3 runs to 15 residues. Germline assignment: CDR1 SGHRS and CDR2 YFSETQ. The CDR3 bases are TGCGCCAGCAGCCCAACATCCGATCCTTTCTATGAGCAGTTCTTC. It specifies CASSPTSDPFYEQFF. Drawing the rest from reference TRBV5-1 and TRBJ2-1, the complete variable domain is KAGVTQTPRYLIKTRGQQVTLSCSPISGHRSVSWYQQTPGQGLQFLFEYFSETQRNKGNFPGRFSGRQFSNSRSEMNVSTLELGDSALYLCASSPTSDPFYEQFFGPGTRLTVL.

The genes are TRBV10-1 and TRBJ1-4; D is uncertain. The V end was cut by 5 bases, the J end by 7 bases, with 20 bases between. CDR3 length: 16 amino acids. Germline-derived CDR1 and CDR2 are WNHNN and SYGVQD (reference sequence). CDR3 coding DNA: TGCGCCAGCAGTACCGCCTACGGGGTTGAGAGTGAAAAACTGTTTTTT. Residues: CASSTAYGVESEKLFF.

This chain links TRBV3-1 (or the pseudogene TRBV3-2) with TRBJ2-5, with 12 positions matching TRBD2. The end of the DNA is better explained by TRBJ2-7, so the J call may be wrong. This CDR3 has 13 residues. Germline V gene lookup returns CDR1 LGHDT and CDR2 YNNKEL (reference sequence). The CDR3 loop is CASGLAGRYEQYF. The CDR3, as DNA: TGTGCCAGCGGACTAGCGGGGAGGTACGAGCAGTACTTC.

This clone showed up just a few times. The chain has TRBV12-3 or TRBV12-4 and TRBJ1-2; no firm D call. The CDR3 has 13 residues. Trimming removed 5 bases at V and 8 bases at J, with 15 bases between. CDR3: CASSQRPEGGYTF. CDR3 DNA sequence: TGTGCCAGCAGTCAAAGGCCGGAGGGAGGCTACACCTTC.

The rearrangement links TRBV6-1 to TRBJ1-2; TRBD1 is a possible D gene (5 bases). There are 15 residues in the CDR3. V dropped 0 bases and J dropped 6 bases, with 14 bases sitting between them. CDR1 and CDR2 from the germline V gene are MNHNS and SASEGT. In DNA form, the CDR3 reads TGTGCCAGCAGTGAAGCCGGGCAGGGCCGGCATGGCTACACCTTC. Its protein product is CASSEAGQGRHGYTF.

This chain connects TRBV10-3 to TRBJ1-6; D uncertain. The V end lost 8 bases, the J end lost 6 bases, and 14 bases lay between the germline ends. CDR3 length equals 14 residues. The V gene's germline CDR1 is ENHRY and CDR2 SYGVKD. This CDR3 is CAISTAPGNSPLHF. The CDR3, as DNA: TGTGCCATCTCAACAGCACCTGGTAATTCACCCCTCCACTTT.

Only a few counts were recorded for this clone. This rearrangement joins TRBV30 to TRBJ1-5, with 7 bases that match TRBD1. Germline V gene sequence: CDR1 GTSNPN, CDR2 SVGIG (reference sequence). V shed 5 bases and J 0 bases; nucleotides not matched to a gene: 1. The CDR3 totals 13 residues. The DNA for the CDR3 is TGTGCCTGGGGACAGGATAGCAATCAGCCCCAGCATTTT. Protein: CAWGQDSNQPQHF.

In this sample, this clone turned up a few times. V usage is TRBV5-4 and J usage is TRBJ2-5, with D perhaps matching TRBD2 (6 bases). CDR3 length: 15 residues. Germline CDR1 and CDR2: SGHNT and YYREEE (reference sequence). The V gene lost 4 bases and the J gene lost 2 bases, with 15 bases spanning the gap. The CDR3 loop reads CASSETGELQETQYF. The CDR3 nucleotides read TGTGCCAGCAGCGAAACGGGGGAGCTACAAGAGACCCAGTACTTC. The full variable domain, in which reference TRBV5-4 and TRBJ2-5 provide the parts outside the CDR3, is ETGVTQSPTHLIKTRGQQVTLRCSSQSGHNTVSWYQQALGQGPQFIFQYYREEENGRGNFPPRFSGLQFPNYSSELNVNALELDDSALYLCASSETGELQETQYFGPGTRLLVL.

This clone was seen just once. This sequence joins TRBV19 and TRBJ1-1; D perhaps matches TRBD1 (5 bases). The CDR3 consists of 13 residues. V was cut by 8 bases and J by 3 bases, with 13 bases left in between. The V gene's germline CDR1 is LNHDA and CDR2 SQIVND (reference sequence). CDR3: CASSYRGDTEAFF. DNA of the CDR3: TGTGCCAGTTCGTACCGGGGGGACACTGAAGCTTTCTTT. The full variable domain, rest sourced from reference TRBV19 and TRBJ1-1, is DGGITQSPKYLFRKEGQNVTLSCEQNLNHDAMYWYRQDPGQGLRLIYYSQIVNDFQKGDIAEGYSVSREKKESFPLTVTSAQKNPTAFYLCASSYRGDTEAFFGQGTRLTVV.

This clone came up a few times. The same CDR3 is also encoded by other DNA sequences in this sample. This rearrangement joins TRBV6-5 to TRBJ1-1, with 8 bases identical to TRBD1. CDR3 length: 14 residues. The J segment lost 5 bases and the V segment lost 0 bases, leaving 2 bases of the junction unmatched. Germline V CDR1 and CDR2: MNHEY, SVGAGI. The CDR3 DNA follows: TGTGCCAGCAGTTACTCGACAGGGGTAACTGAAGCTTTCTTT. Protein product: CASSYSTGVTEAFF.

The gene calls are TRBV6-2 or TRBV6-3 and TRBJ1-1; perhaps TRBD1 as D (6 bases). This CDR3 has 13 amino acids. V lost 7 bases to trimming and J lost 1 base, with 10 bases between them. Per the germline V gene, CDR1 is MNHEY and CDR2 is SVGEGT. The CDR3 DNA reads as TGTGCCAGCACCCCACAGGGGAACACTGAAGCTTTCTTT. Amino acids: CASTPQGNTEAFF.

In DNA form, the CDR3 reads TGTGCCAGCAGCGTAGTTGGTAGCGGGGGACCAAAGAACACCGGGGAGCTGTTTTTT. This codes for CASSVVGSGGPKNTGELFF. The V gene is TRBV9, the J gene TRBJ2-2; 9 nucleotides align to TRBD2. The V segment lost 0 bases and the J segment 1 base; nucleotides outside the gene matches: 10. CDR1 is SGDLS, CDR2 YYNGEE, per germline. CDR3 length: 19 residues.

This clone came up once. The rearrangement uses TRBV6-5 and TRBJ2-4, with a weak D call TRBD1 (6 bases). This CDR3 is 15 amino acids long. Germline assignment: CDR1 MNHEY and CDR2 SVGAGI. V gave up 6 bases and J gave up 0 bases, with 12 bases separating them. The CDR3 nucleotides read TGTGCCAGCAGAGCGCACAGGGTAGCCAAAAACATTCAGTACTTC. Residues: CASRAHRVAKNIQYF.

The chain carries TRBV6-5 and TRBJ2-1, with 9 positions matching TRBD2. Germline CDR1 MNHEY, CDR2 SVGAGI. The V and J ends lost 6 bases and 12 bases, in that order; junction bases with no gene match: 12. The CDR3 runs to 14 residues. Written as DNA, the CDR3 is TGTGCCAGCAGCGAGGGACTAGCCAGGGATGGGCAGTTCTTC. Encoded protein: CASSEGLARDGQFF.

To note about this clone: This same CDR3 is encoded by further DNA sequences in the sample. The CDR3 reads CASSSDRNTEAFF. In nucleotides, the CDR3 is TGTGCCAGCAGCTCGGACAGGAACACTGAAGCTTTCTTT. The chain couples TRBV7-3 to TRBJ1-1; D is possibly TRBD1 (6 bases). V gave up 4 bases and J gave up 1 base, with 7 bases separating them. The CDR3 is 13 amino acids. Germline values: CDR1 SGHTA, CDR2 FQGTGA.

This clone was observed a single time. This sequence joins TRBV19 and TRBJ1-2; 8 bases match TRBD1. This CDR3 spans 14 amino acids. The germline V gene encodes CDR1 LNHDA and CDR2 SQIVND (reference sequence). J was trimmed by 3 bases and V by 9 bases; bases with no gene match: 9. In nucleotides, the CDR3 is TGTGCCAGCTCTCAGGGGGCCGGGTACTATGGCTACACCTTC. Translated: CASSQGAGYYGYTF. The full variable domain, in which reference TRBV19 and TRBJ1-2 provide the parts outside the CDR3, is DGGITQSPKYLFRKEGQNVTLSCEQNLNHDAMYWYRQDPGQGLRLIYYSQIVNDFQKGDIAEGYSVSREKKESFPLTVTSAQKNPTAFYLCASSQGAGYYGYTFGSGTRLTVV.

V gene TRBV21-1 combines with J gene TRBJ1-1. TRBV21-1 is given as a pseudogene. The CDR3 has 15 residues. CDR3 loop: CASNVLRSGDTEAFF. DNA of the CDR3: TGTGCCAGCAACGTGCTAAGATCGGGGGACACTGAAGCTTTCTTT.

This rearrangement joins TRBV5-1 to TRBJ1-2; D gene unclear. The length of the CDR3 is 17 residues. The ends were cut back, 4 bases at V and 4 bases at J, with 23 bases in the middle. Looked up from germline, CDR1 is SGHRS and CDR2 is YFSETQ. The CDR3 region is CASSPGRSTQGIYGYTF. The DNA for the CDR3 is TGCGCCAGCAGCCCCGGGAGAAGTACCCAAGGAATCTATGGCTACACCTTC.